This T cell receptor beta chain was observed in a study of cytomegalovirus exposure and HLA in healthy donors. For the study at large: Falling in the Caucasian-associated ancestry cluster were 80% to 85% of under 500 genotyped donors. General study findings and limits: Across donors, presence/absence analyses took sequencing depth to be roughly uniform.

PCR primers comprised 60 Vbeta and 13 Jbeta primers. The repertoire was sequenced with immunoSEQ multiplex PCR; TCRdb's copy has only in-frame clones and lacks some. Of 140,000 to 150,000 clones in the sample, around 57% were seen once. Of note for this clone: The antigen remains undetermined.

The CDR3 runs 17 residues. Germline V gene data show CDR1 as SGHTA and CDR2 as FQGTGA. With 5 bases clipped from V and 7 bases from J, the junction kept 16 bases outside the gene matches. The V and J genes are TRBV7-3 and TRBJ2-3, with TRBD1 identical over 9 bases. The sequence came from a male donor in good health and CMV-seronegative. The sequenced sample consisted of PBMCs. The DNA of the CDR3 is TGTGCCAGCAGCCTGAATCCGGGACAGGGTCCATCAAATACGCAGTATTTT. This encodes CASSLNPGQGPSNTQYF.